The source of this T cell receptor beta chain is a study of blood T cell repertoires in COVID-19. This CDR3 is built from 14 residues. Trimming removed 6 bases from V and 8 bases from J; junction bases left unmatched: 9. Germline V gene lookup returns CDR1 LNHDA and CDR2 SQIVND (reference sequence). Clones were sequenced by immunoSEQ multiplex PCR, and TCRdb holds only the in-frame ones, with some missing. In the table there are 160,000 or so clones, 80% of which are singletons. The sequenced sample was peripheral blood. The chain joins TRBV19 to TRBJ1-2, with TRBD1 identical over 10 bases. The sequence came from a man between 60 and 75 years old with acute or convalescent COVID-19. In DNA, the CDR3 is TGTGCCAGTAGGTCGACAGGGGGCGCGTACGGCTACACCTTC. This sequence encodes CASRSTGGAYGYTF.